Each of the 32 T cell receptor beta chains below was sequenced from the same sample in a study of blood T cell repertoires in COVID-19. Here immunoSEQ multiplex PCR was the method, and the copy in TCRdb shows in-frame clones only, minus some. The table records about 270,000 clones, 75% to 95% of them present only once. Specimen: PBMCs or T cells enriched from blood (not recorded which). These receptors all come from a man aged 35 to 55 who had been exposed to COVID-19.

The chain employs TRBV5-1 and TRBJ1-4; D might be TRBD1 (5 bases). The CDR3 consists of 14 residues. CDR1 is SGHRS and CDR2 is YFSETQ in the germline V gene. V lost 7 bases and J 0 bases, leaving 10 bases between the germline ends. The DNA of the CDR3 is TGCGCCAGCCGAGGAGGGGCAACTAATGAAAAACTGTTTTTT. This codes for CASRGGATNEKLFF.

CDR3 in DNA: TGCGCCAGCAGCCGAAGAAAGGGGGCGGGAGGGCCAGATACGCAGTATTTT. Protein product: CASSRRKGAGGPDTQYF. The rearrangement uses TRBV4-3 and TRBJ2-3; TRBD2 matches 9 bases. Germline assignment: CDR1 LGHNA and CDR2 YSLEER. V dropped 4 bases and J dropped 4; count of bases not matched to a gene: 12. The CDR3 contains 17 residues.

The chain is built from TRBV5-1 and TRBJ1-2, with 9 bases fitting TRBD1. V lost 3 bases and J lost 6; bases outside the gene matches: 12. Looked up from germline, CDR1 is SGHRS and CDR2 is YFSETQ. The CDR3 has 16 residues. The DNA of the CDR3 is TGCGCCAGCAGCTATGGACCGGGACAGGGTCCCGATGGCTACACCTTC. Translated: CASSYGPGQGPDGYTF.

The chain employs TRBV13 and TRBJ2-2; D gene ambiguous. Trimming left V 5 bases short and J 6 bases short, with 10 bases between. The germline CDR1 and CDR2 sequences are PRHDT and FYEKMQ (reference sequence). This CDR3 is built from 13 residues. The CDR3 reads CASSLSYAGELFF. CDR3 bases: TGTGCCAGCAGCCTATCGTACGCCGGGGAGCTGTTTTTT.

The chain links TRBV9 to TRBJ2-7; 8 nucleotides line up with TRBD1. Germline V gene data show CDR1 as SGDLS and CDR2 as YYNGEE. This CDR3 comprises 16 residues. With V trimmed by 4 bases and J by 0 bases, 9 bases remained unmatched. The CDR3 sequence: CASSPPQGASSYEQYF. The DNA of the CDR3 is TGTGCCAGCAGCCCACCCCAGGGGGCGAGCTCCTACGAGCAGTACTTC.

The chain couples TRBV11-2 to TRBJ1-5, with a possible D match to TRBD1 (6 bases). The CDR3 extends over 15 amino acids. Between the trimmed V and J ends, which lost 1 base and 7 bases, there was a span of 14 bases. Looked up from germline, CDR1 is SGHAT and CDR2 is FQNNGV. The CDR3 protein is CASSLGGGGEQPQHF. Written as DNA, the CDR3 is TGTGCCAGCAGCTTAGGCGGTGGGGGCGAGCAGCCCCAGCATTTT.

The rearrangement joins TRBV7-2 to TRBJ2-6; D gene unclear. CDR3 length: 19 residues. In germline, CDR1 is SGHTA, CDR2 FQGNSA. V was clipped by 0 bases and J by 0 bases, with 15 bases between them. CDR3 bases: TGTGCCAGCAGCTTAGCGCAGGTTTCCCCCCTCTCTGGGGCCAACGTCCTGACTTTC. This translates into CASSLAQVSPLSGANVLTF.

The J gene is TRBJ1-3, the V gene TRBV9, with TRBD1 matching over 9 bases. Trimming cost V 8 bases and J 11 bases; bases outside gene matches: 8. Germline CDR1 SGDLS, CDR2 YYNGEE. This CDR3 has 12 residues. CDR3: CASTQTGGAIYF. The CDR3, as DNA: TGTGCCAGTACCCAAACAGGGGGCGCCATATATTTT.

The chain couples TRBV15 to TRBJ2-2; no firm D call. Trimming took off 6 bases at V and 3 bases at J, with 5 bases between the two ends. The CDR3 is 12 amino acids. Germline V gene sequence: CDR1 LNHNV, CDR2 YYDKDF (reference sequence). This chain's CDR3 is CATSFDTGELFF. The CDR3 nucleotides are TGTGCCACCAGTTTCGACACCGGGGAGCTGTTTTTT.

V usage is TRBV11-2 and J usage is TRBJ2-1; maybe TRBD2 (5 bases). V was clipped by 5 bases and J by 5 bases, with 10 bases between them. Germline CDR1 is SGHAT and CDR2 is FQNNGV. The CDR3 spans 13 residues. CDR3 amino acids: CASSEMRDNEQFF. The CDR3 DNA reads as TGTGCCAGCAGCGAAATGCGGGACAATGAGCAGTTCTTC.

The gene calls are TRBV7-3 and TRBJ2-3; weak D call: TRBD2 (7 bases). The germline V and J ends were trimmed by 5 bases and 3 bases, with 18 bases remaining between them. CDR1 is SGHTA, CDR2 FQGTGA, per germline. The CDR3 has 16 amino acids. The CDR3 nucleotides are TGTGCCAGCAGCCCCGGTGGGGGGCGGGAGACAGATACGCAGTATTTT. Protein product: CASSPGGGRETDTQYF.

The V call is TRBV30, the J call TRBJ2-2; TRBD1 matches 7 bases. The germline CDR1 and CDR2 sequences are GTSNPN and SVGIG (reference sequence). This CDR3 contains 14 residues. J lost 0 bases, V lost 3 bases, and 1 base had no gene match. Here the CDR3 DNA reads TGTGCCTGGAGGGGGACAGCGAACACCGGGGAGCTGTTTTTT. This sequence encodes CAWRGTANTGELFF.

This rearrangement joins TRBV28 to TRBJ1-5, with TRBD1 as a possible D gene (6 bases). Between the trimmed V and J ends, which lost 6 bases and 3 bases, there was a span of 12 bases. The CDR3 loop spans 14 amino acids. The V gene's germline CDR1 is MDHEN and CDR2 SYDVKM. The CDR3 loop reads CASRRQGTNQPQHF. The DNA for the CDR3 is TGTGCCAGCAGACGGCAGGGGACCAATCAGCCCCAGCATTTT.

The chain uses TRBV5-6 and TRBJ1-5; 7 positions match TRBD1. CDR1 SGHDT and CDR2 YYEEEE come from the germline V gene. The CDR3 spans 15 residues. Losses at the gene ends were 3 bases for V and 6 bases for J; bases not matched to a gene: 9. CDR3 sequence (DNA): TGTGCCAGCAGCTCGCTTTCAGGGGGAGGTCAGCCCCAGCATTTT. Amino acids: CASSSLSGGGQPQHF.

The chain has TRBV30 and TRBJ1-5, with 7 bases matching TRBD1. CDR3 length equals 13 residues. CDR1 and CDR2 from the germline V gene are GTSNPN and SVGIG (reference sequence). The ends lost 5 bases at V and 5 bases at J; junction bases unmatched: 6. CDR3: CAWSTGNDQPQHF. The CDR3 DNA sequence: TGTGCCTGGTCGACAGGGAACGATCAGCCCCAGCATTTT.

The sample holds a few counts of this clone. This chain uses TRBV4-2 with TRBJ2-5; 14 bases match TRBD2. CDR3 size: 15 residues. Germline lookup yields CDR1 LGHNA and CDR2 YNFKEQ. V shed 3 bases and J 3 bases; nucleotides not matched to a gene: 0. The CDR3 DNA sequence: TGTGCCAGCAGCCAGGGACTAGCGGGAGAAGAGACCCAGTACTTC. This sequence encodes CASSQGLAGEETQYF.

The gene calls are TRBV29-1 and TRBJ2-3, with 11 bases identical to TRBD2. The V segment lost 7 bases and the J segment 0 bases; nucleotides outside the gene matches: 6. The CDR3 extends over 15 amino acids. Germline assignment: CDR1 SQVTM and CDR2 ANQGSEA. CDR3 sequence (DNA): TGCAGCGCCAGAAGGACTAGCGGGAGCACAGATACGCAGTATTTT. Translating gives CSARRTSGSTDTQYF.

The chain joins TRBV20-1 to TRBJ2-7, with TRBD2 matching 9 bases. The V and J ends lost 3 bases and 5 bases, in that order; junction bases with no gene match: 14. CDR3 length: 16 residues. Germline V lookup: CDR1 DFQATT, CDR2 SNEGSKA (reference sequence). CDR3 residues: CSASRSGRFYSNEQYF. CDR3 coding DNA: TGCAGTGCTAGTCGAAGCGGGAGGTTTTATTCCAACGAGCAGTACTTC.

Worth noting for this clone: The sample holds other DNA sequences that translate to the same CDR3. V gene TRBV5-1 combines with J gene TRBJ2-7, with TRBD2 matching 9 bases. The CDR3 sequence is 14 residues long. V lost 2 bases to trimming and J lost 1 base; unmatched junction nucleotides: 1. CDR1 and CDR2 (germline): SGHRS, YFSETQ. In DNA form, the CDR3 reads TGCGCCAGCAGCTTAGCGGGGGGTTCCTACGAGCAGTACTTC. It is translated as CASSLAGGSYEQYF.

This sequence joins TRBV6-5 and TRBJ2-1; TRBD2 matches 10 bases. Germline V CDR1 and CDR2: MNHEY, SVGAGI. The V and J ends lost 2 bases and 6 bases, in that order; junction bases with no gene match: 4. The CDR3 is 15 residues long. CDR3 sequence (DNA): TGTGCCAGCAGTTACGGGCTAGCGGGAGTCAATGAGCAGTTCTTC. Encoded protein: CASSYGLAGVNEQFF.

This chain links TRBV2 with TRBJ2-2, with D possibly matching TRBD1 (6 bases). Germline V gene data show CDR1 as SNHLY and CDR2 as FYNNEI. Trimming took off 4 bases at V and 0 bases at J, with 9 bases between the two ends. The CDR3 covers 15 residues. DNA for the CDR3: TGTGCCAGCAGTGTTGGGACAACGAACACCGGGGAGCTGTTTTTT. It is translated as CASSVGTTNTGELFF.

The table lists this clone with a count of one. The V and J genes are TRBV28 and TRBJ1-2; tentative D call: TRBD1 (6 bases). CDR3 length: 13 amino acids. Trimming took off 5 bases at V and 4 bases at J, with 11 bases between the two ends. The germline gives CDR1 MDHEN, CDR2 SYDVKM. CDR3 DNA: TGTGCCAGCAGTCCCGGGGACATCTATGGCTACACCTTC. Its translation: CASSPGDIYGYTF.

The V and J genes are TRBV24-1 and TRBJ2-3; tentative D call: TRBD2 (5 bases). The CDR3 loop spans 16 amino acids. Germline V gene sequence: CDR1 KGHDR, CDR2 SFDVKD. Trimming shortened V by 0 bases and J by 3 bases, and 12 bases separated the two germline ends. CDR3 sequence (DNA): TGTGCCACCAGTGATTTGCAAAGAGGGAGTACAGATACGCAGTATTTT. This translates into CATSDLQRGSTDTQYF.

The chain combines TRBV28 with TRBJ2-2; 7 bases line up with TRBD1. The germline gives CDR1 MDHEN, CDR2 SYDVKM. J gave up 5 bases and V 8 bases, and 11 bases lay outside the gene matches. CDR3 length equals 15 residues. The DNA of the CDR3 is TGTGCCAGCCGAATGACAGGGTTTGGTACCGGGGAGCTGTTTTTT. Its protein is CASRMTGFGTGELFF.

This chain connects TRBV28 to TRBJ2-1; 8 bases fit TRBD2. With V trimmed by 7 bases and J by 8 bases, 10 bases remained unmatched. The CDR3 runs to 14 residues. CDR1 is MDHEN and CDR2 is SYDVKM in the germline V gene. CDR3 sequence reads: CASISGGFGDEQFF. The CDR3 nucleotides read TGTGCCAGCATCTCGGGGGGGTTTGGGGATGAGCAGTTCTTC.

V and J are TRBV4-3 and TRBJ2-7; tentatively, D is TRBD1 (5 bases). Trimming took off 0 bases at V and 1 base at J, with 13 bases between the two ends. This CDR3 contains 16 residues. Germline values: CDR1 LGHNA, CDR2 YSLEER. CDR3 loop: CASSQDARTRSYEQYF. The CDR3 nucleotides are TGCGCCAGCAGCCAAGATGCCCGGACACGATCCTACGAGCAGTACTTC.

The chain recombines TRBV11-3 with TRBJ2-3; 11 bases line up with TRBD1. With V trimmed by 5 bases and J by 4 bases, 8 bases remained unmatched. The length of the CDR3 is 16 residues. Germline V gene lookup returns CDR1 SGHNT and CDR2 YENEEA. In nucleotides, the CDR3 is TGTGCCAGCAGCCTACCGCCGGGACAGGGGGCAGATACGCAGTATTTT. It specifies CASSLPPGQGADTQYF. The whole variable domain, remainder taken from reference TRBV11-3 and TRBJ2-3, is EAGVVQSPRYKIIEKKQPVAFWCNPISGHNTLYWYLQNLGQGPELLIRYENEEAVDDSQLPKDRFSAERLKGVDSTLKIQPAELGDSAVYLCASSLPPGQGADTQYFGPGTRLTVL.

The V gene is TRBV6-6, the J gene TRBJ1-5, with TRBD1 identical over 7 bases. The CDR3 sequence is 14 residues long. CDR1 and CDR2 (germline): MNHNY, SVGAGI (reference sequence). Unmatched junction bases numbered 3, after V lost 5 bases and J lost 2 bases. CDR3: CASSITGGNQPQHF. CDR3 coding DNA: TGTGCCAGCAGTATTACAGGGGGCAATCAGCCCCAGCATTTT.

The chain uses TRBV28 and TRBJ2-7; D remains unclear. Trimming left V 7 bases short and J 9 bases short, with 19 bases between. The CDR3 has 13 residues. Germline V gene lookup returns CDR1 MDHEN and CDR2 SYDVKM. The CDR3 sequence is CASTSITSPGQYF. CDR3 nucleotide sequence: TGTGCCAGCACATCAATAACTTCGCCGGGGCAGTACTTC.

The chain carries TRBV7-9 and TRBJ1-5; no firm D call. The V gene lost 5 bases and the J gene lost 0 bases, with 17 bases spanning the gap. CDR1 and CDR2 (germline): SEHNR, FQNEAQ (reference sequence). CDR3 length equals 17 residues. The CDR3 DNA is TGTGCCAGCAGCCTCGGTGAAGTGCCGAGTAGCAATCAGCCCCAGCATTTT. As protein: CASSLGEVPSSNQPQHF.

The J gene is TRBJ2-7, the V gene TRBV6-5, with D unclear. The germline CDR1 and CDR2 sequences are MNHEY and SVGAGI. The germline V and J ends were trimmed by 5 bases and 4 bases, with 18 bases remaining between them. The CDR3 sequence is 15 residues long. The CDR3 DNA is TGTGCCAGCAGTCCCCTGTTAGGAGCAAATTACGAGCAGTACTTC. Translation: CASSPLLGANYEQYF.

This chain links TRBV24-1 with TRBJ2-2; 11 bases align to TRBD1. CDR1 is KGHDR and CDR2 is SFDVKD in the germline V gene. V shed 7 bases and J 4 bases; nucleotides not matched to a gene: 1. The CDR3 contains 14 residues. The chain's CDR3 is CATRGQGGTGELFF. CDR3 in DNA: TGTGCCACCAGGGGACAGGGGGGCACCGGGGAGCTGTTTTTT.